The 22 T cell receptor beta chains given below trace back to one sample, sequenced in a study of post-analysis software for immune sequencing data. Findings and caveats of the study: There were five TRBV segments more frequent in patients than controls, and TRBV5-6, TRBV5-1 and TRBV20-1 were among them.

Unique molecular identifiers were built into the TCR beta cDNA libraries. TCRdb reprocessed the PCR reads with MiXCR, giving one entry per CDR3 protein. The sample lists about 810,000 distinct CDR3 sequences, approximately 50% occurring once. These receptors are not linked to any known antigen. The sequenced sample was blood. Source of these receptors: a girl between 5 and 17 years old with multiple sclerosis.

The rearrangement links TRBV7-9 to TRBJ2-1; D perhaps matches TRBD1 (6 bases). This CDR3 is built from 16 residues. Germline V gene data show CDR1 as SEHNR and CDR2 as FQNEAQ (reference sequence). Trimming left V 0 bases short and J 4 bases short, with 13 bases between. CDR3 DNA: TGTGCCAGCAGCTTAGCGCTACGACAGGCATACAATGAGCAGTTCTTC. Protein: CASSLALRQAYNEQFF.

J is TRBJ2-7 and V is TRBV12-3 or TRBV12-4, with 9 bases identical to TRBD2. V dropped 7 bases and J dropped 1; count of bases not matched to a gene: 14. The CDR3 covers 17 residues. Here the CDR3 DNA reads TGTGCCAGCACCGAAATCAGAACTAGCGGGTTTTCCTACGAGCAGTACTTC. Translated, it gives CASTEIRTSGFSYEQYF.

The table lists this clonotype with a few counts. The chain is built from TRBV10-1 and TRBJ2-1; 10 bases line up with TRBD2. The CDR3 sequence is 12 residues long. V dropped 5 bases and J dropped 10; count of bases not matched to a gene: 2. The germline V gene has CDR1 WNHNN and CDR2 SYGVQD (reference sequence). CDR3 amino acids: CASSPTSGEQFF. In nucleotides, the CDR3 is TGCGCCAGCAGTCCGACTAGCGGGGAGCAGTTCTTC.

This clonotype turned up a few times. V is TRBV6-5 and J is TRBJ2-1; D might be TRBD2 (5 bases). CDR1 and CDR2 (germline): MNHEY, SVGAGI. V was trimmed by 6 bases and J by 0 bases, leaving 9 bases between them. The CDR3 contains 14 residues. This CDR3 reads CASSIGNSYNEQFF. The CDR3 DNA sequence: TGTGCCAGCAGCATCGGGAACTCCTACAATGAGCAGTTCTTC.

This clonotype was seen a handful of times. Its ends do not fully match the called genes, so a read error is possible. V is TRBV7-9 and J is TRBJ2-5; tentatively, D is TRBD1 (6 bases). The CDR3 loop spans 18 amino acids. Germline CDR1 is SEHNR and CDR2 is FQNEAQ (reference sequence). The CDR3 DNA follows: TGTGTCAGCAGCTTAGGCTGGACAGCCGATGCGTACCAAGAGACCCAGTACTTC. As protein: CVSSLGWTADAYQETQYF.

The J gene is TRBJ2-7, the V gene TRBV9; 7 nucleotides line up with TRBD2. From germline, CDR1 is SGDLS and CDR2 YYNGEE. After removal of 4 bases from V and 0 bases from J, the junction contained 7 bases not matched to a gene. The CDR3 is made up of 15 amino acids. DNA of the CDR3: TGTGCCAGCAGCAACCTTGAGCGGGGCTCCTACGAGCAGTACTTC. This sequence encodes CASSNLERGSYEQYF. Based on the CDR3 plus reference TRBV9 and TRBJ2-7, the full variable domain is DSGVTQTPKHLITATGQRVTLRCSPRSGDLSVYWYQQSLDQGLQFLIQYYNGEERAKGNILERFSAQQFPDLHSELNLSSLELGDSALYFCASSNLERGSYEQYFGPGTRLTVT.

The chain couples TRBV5-1 to TRBJ2-3; a weak D match, TRBD1 (5 bases). The CDR3 consists of 14 residues. Germline V CDR1 and CDR2: SGHRS, YFSETQ. Trimming left V 0 bases short and J 9 bases short, with 14 bases between. CDR3 sequence reads: CASSLEIREGTQYF. CDR3 DNA: TGCGCCAGCAGCTTGGAGATCAGGGAAGGGACGCAGTATTTT.

This chain uses TRBV18 with TRBJ2-1; TRBD1 agrees at 7 bases. Germline V gene sequence: CDR1 KGHSH, CDR2 LQKENI. The CDR3 covers 17 residues. V trimming: 4 bases; J trimming: 7 bases; junction bases outside the gene matches: 16. CDR3 bases: TGTGCCAGCTCACTTAGACCTCCGGGACAGATGATGAATGAGCAGTTCTTC. Its protein product is CASSLRPPGQMMNEQFF.

The chain recombines TRBV6-2 or TRBV6-3 with TRBJ2-7; D could derive from TRBD1 or TRBD2 (5 bases each). This CDR3 comprises 14 residues. Germline assignment: CDR1 MNHEY and CDR2 SVGEGT. V lost 6 bases and J 7 bases, leaving 19 bases between the germline ends. CDR3 residues: CASSVGRSGPEQYF. CDR3 in DNA: TGTGCCAGCAGCGTGGGACGGTCCGGTCCGGAGCAGTACTTC.

This clonotype has a handful of counts. The CDR3 loop is CASSAESTDTQYF. CDR3 DNA: TGTGCCAGCAGTGCAGAATCCACAGATACGCAGTATTTT. The V and J genes are TRBV2 and TRBJ2-3; unclear D gene. The germline V gene has CDR1 SNHLY and CDR2 FYNNEI. The CDR3 totals 13 residues. Trimming shortened V by 4 bases and J by 2 bases, and 7 bases separated the two germline ends.

This clonotype was detected only a few times. The chain recombines TRBV29-1 with TRBJ2-7; no clear D. CDR1 SQVTM and CDR2 ANQGSEA come from the germline V gene. The V end lost 6 bases, the J end lost 3 bases, and 9 bases lay between the germline ends. The CDR3 loop spans 11 amino acids. The CDR3 region has the DNA TGCAGCGTCCAGACGAGCTACGAGCAGTACTTC. This sequence encodes CSVQTSYEQYF.

This clonotype was counted only a few times. The chain has TRBV4-1 and TRBJ2-5, with TRBD2 matching over 7 bases. V lost 6 bases and J lost 2; bases outside the gene matches: 18. Germline V CDR1 and CDR2: MGHRA, YSYEKL. This CDR3 is built from 18 residues. The CDR3 is CASRKRTLAGDPQETQYF. The DNA for the CDR3 is TGCGCCAGCAGGAAAAGGACTCTGGCGGGGGACCCACAAGAGACCCAGTACTTC.

Only a few counts were recorded for this clonotype. The chain combines TRBV5-1 with TRBJ2-1; D gene unclear. CDR3 length equals 16 residues. Trimming shortened V by 0 bases and J by 7 bases, and 17 bases separated the two germline ends. The V gene's germline CDR1 is SGHRS and CDR2 YFSETQ. The CDR3 DNA reads as TGCGCCAGCAGCTTGGCCTTATCAACCGGTAGGAATGAGCAGTTCTTC. Encoded protein: CASSLALSTGRNEQFF.

The chain uses TRBV12-3 or TRBV12-4 and TRBJ2-2; maybe TRBD2 (5 bases). V shed 10 bases and J shed 4 bases, with 10 bases lying between them. The CDR3 loop spans 12 amino acids. The DNA for the CDR3 is TGTGCCATTCGAGGGCGCACCGGGGAGCTGTTTTTT. This sequence encodes CAIRGRTGELFF.

A few counts support this clonotype. This chain connects TRBV20-1 to TRBJ2-1; D gene unclear. The CDR3 has 10 amino acids. The germline V gene encodes CDR1 DFQATT and CDR2 SNEGSKA (reference sequence). Trimming pared 5 bases from V and 10 bases from J, leaving 9 bases between. CDR3 DNA sequence: TGCAGTGCTCGGCATGACGAGCAGTTCTTC. Translating it yields CSARHDEQFF.

The chain recombines TRBV6-1 with TRBJ1-2; a possible D gene is TRBD1 (5 bases). The V end was cut by 1 base, the J end by 1 base, with 13 bases between. The germline CDR1 and CDR2 sequences are MNHNS and SASEGT. This CDR3 comprises 16 residues. Written as DNA, the CDR3 is TGTGCCAGCAGTGAAGAGCAGGGCTTATTTAACTATGGCTACACCTTC. It encodes CASSEEQGLFNYGYTF.

This clonotype showed up just a few times. The chain joins TRBV3-1 to TRBJ2-7, with 13 bases lining up with TRBD2. Gene TRBJ2-5 matches the end of the DNA better, so the J call may be wrong. In germline, CDR1 is LGHDT, CDR2 YNNKEL (reference sequence). The CDR3 runs to 18 residues. DNA for the CDR3: TGTGCCAGCAGCGAAACCCAACTAGCGGGAGGGCCGGGGGAGACCCAGTACTTC. Its translation is CASSETQLAGGPGETQYF.

This rearrangement joins TRBV7-9 to TRBJ2-7; no reliable D call. Trimming shortened V by 3 bases and J by 3 bases, and 9 bases separated the two germline ends. The CDR3 spans 13 residues. The germline V gene encodes CDR1 SEHNR and CDR2 FQNEAQ (reference sequence). Here the CDR3 reads CASSFMGFYEQYF. DNA of the CDR3: TGTGCCAGCAGCTTTATGGGGTTCTACGAGCAGTACTTC. The full variable domain, its missing parts supplied by reference TRBV7-9 and TRBJ2-7, is DTGVSQNPRHKITKRGQNVTFRCDPISEHNRLYWYRQTLGQGPEFLTYFQNEAQLEKSRLLSDRFSAERPKGSFSTLEIQRTEQGDSAMYLCASSFMGFYEQYFGPGTRLTVT.

V gene TRBV30 combines with J gene TRBJ2-1; 12 nucleotides match TRBD2. Germline lookup yields CDR1 GTSNPN and CDR2 SVGIG (reference sequence). With V trimmed by 0 bases and J by 10 bases, 7 bases remained unmatched. The CDR3 runs to 15 residues. CDR3 amino acids: CAWSVATSGSSEQFF. CDR3 nucleotides: TGTGCCTGGAGTGTAGCGACTAGCGGGAGTTCAGAGCAGTTCTTC.

V usage is TRBV28 and J usage is TRBJ2-3; 8 bases align to TRBD2. Germline values: CDR1 MDHEN, CDR2 SYDVKM. V shed 6 bases, J shed 2 bases, and the junction held 19 bases outside the gene matches. CDR3 length: 19 amino acids. The CDR3 is CASSPPIPRGLGHTDTQYF. The CDR3 bases are TGTGCCAGCAGCCCTCCCATTCCGAGGGGACTAGGGCACACAGATACGCAGTATTTT.

In its sample, this clonotype was seen many times. This chain joins TRBV5-1 and TRBJ2-1; D gene unclear. Per the germline V gene, CDR1 is SGHRS and CDR2 is YFSETQ. The CDR3 extends over 13 amino acids. V was trimmed by 3 bases and J by 0 bases, leaving 4 bases between them. This chain's CDR3 is CASSSSSYNEQFF. CDR3 in DNA: TGCGCCAGCAGCTCTAGCTCCTACAATGAGCAGTTCTTC.

CDR3 bases: TGCGCCAGCAGCTTACGGGGGTTTATCGACAATGAGCAGTACTTC. Translation: CASSLRGFIDNEQYF. The V call is TRBV5-1, the J call TRBJ2-1, with D possibly being TRBD2 (6 bases). The J call is doubtful: the DNA matches TRBJ2-7 better. Germline CDR1 SGHRS, CDR2 YFSETQ. CDR3 length: 15 residues.